This T cell receptor beta chain is drawn from a study of CD4+ T cells in melanoma. Study conclusions and caveats: CD8+ T cell, macrophage and B cell function reportedly correlated with neoantigen-specific CD4+ T cells.

Data came from immunoSEQ multiplex PCR; TCRdb stores just in-frame clones and leaves some out. The sample lists 9,500 to 10,000 clones, around 70% seen once, with under 20% in the top ten. Turning to this clone: Its specificity is unknown.

The material sequenced was cells from a culture (not recorded whether cultured in vitro). The receptor's source is a human donor with melanoma.

Here the CDR3 reads CASSFSRWTSGTDTQYF. The CDR3 nucleotides read TGTGCCAGCAGCTTCTCACGCTGGACTAGCGGCACAGATACGCAGTATTTT. The chain couples TRBV7-9 to TRBJ2-3, with 9 bases lining up with TRBD2. Germline CDR1 is SEHNR and CDR2 is FQNEAQ (reference sequence). Unmatched junction bases numbered 8, after V lost 3 bases and J lost 1 base. This CDR3 is 17 amino acids long.